The 13 T cell receptor beta chains below were found in one sample sequenced in a study of blood T cell repertoires in COVID-19. Clones were read by immunoSEQ multiplex PCR, and TCRdb kept only the in-frame ones, dropping some. Of about 170,000 clones in the sample, 83% are singletons; the top ten hold roughly 1.9%. Sequenced input: peripheral blood. These receptors were obtained from a woman older than 75 with acute or convalescent COVID-19.

The chain joins TRBV7-2 to TRBJ1-3; D may be TRBD1 (6 bases). The CDR3 is 15 residues long. The germline CDR1 and CDR2 sequences are SGHTA and FQGNSA. Trimming pared 5 bases from V and 2 bases from J, leaving 13 bases between. CDR3 DNA: TGTGCCAGCAGCACCCAACAGGGCGCTGGAAACACCATATATTTT. Its protein product is CASSTQQGAGNTIYF. Together with reference TRBV7-2 and TRBJ1-3, the CDR3 gives the full variable domain: GAGVSQSPSNKVTEKGKDVELRCDPISGHTALYWYRQSLGQGLEFLIYFQGNSAPDKSGLPSDRFSAERTGGSVSTLTIQRTQQEDSAVYLCASSTQQGAGNTIYFGEGSWLTVV.

The chain carries TRBV19 and TRBJ1-1; D not resolved. The CDR3 covers 14 residues. Germline CDR1 LNHDA, CDR2 SQIVND (reference sequence). Trimming left V 3 bases short and J 1 base short, with 9 bases between. CDR3 amino acids: CASSMESGNTEAFF. The CDR3 nucleotides read TGTGCCAGTAGTATGGAGTCCGGGAACACTGAAGCTTTCTTT.

The J gene is TRBJ2-7, the V gene TRBV6-5, with 7 bases lining up with TRBD1. Trimming at V came to 7 bases and at J to 2 bases, leaving 5 bases not matched to a gene. The CDR3 length is 13 residues. Germline V lookup: CDR1 MNHEY, CDR2 SVGAGI. The CDR3 nucleotides read TGTGCCAGCATGTACAGGGGAGCCTACGAGCAGTACTTC. Protein product: CASMYRGAYEQYF.

The chain has TRBV5-1 and TRBJ2-7; TRBD1 might be the D (5 bases). V shed 0 bases and J shed 7 bases, with 14 bases lying between them. This CDR3 contains 14 residues. The germline V gene encodes CDR1 SGHRS and CDR2 YFSETQ. As DNA, the CDR3 is TGCGCCAGCAGCTTGGGGCCAGGGCTGGAGGAGCAGTACTTC. Translated, it gives CASSLGPGLEEQYF.

This clone was seen only a few times. This chain connects TRBV19 to TRBJ1-3; D is undetermined. Trimming left V 5 bases short and J 1 base short, with 12 bases between. The germline gives CDR1 LNHDA, CDR2 SQIVND (reference sequence). CDR3 length: 15 amino acids. The CDR3 loop is CASSAAWRSGNTIYF. In DNA, the CDR3 is TGTGCCAGTAGTGCCGCCTGGAGGTCTGGAAACACCATATATTTT.

This clone has only one observation. Other DNA sequences from this sample encode an identical CDR3 as well. The chain is built from TRBV24-1 and TRBJ1-5; the D is unclear. The CDR3 is made up of 13 amino acids. Germline assignment: CDR1 KGHDR and CDR2 SFDVKD. The V end was cut by 4 bases, the J end by 4 bases, with 7 bases between. CDR3: CATSDPGNQPQHF. CDR3 in DNA: TGTGCCACCAGTGACCCGGGGAATCAGCCCCAGCATTTT.

This chain joins TRBV5-6 and TRBJ1-4; TRBD1 matches at 10 bases. The CDR3 contains 17 residues. Germline lookup yields CDR1 SGHDT and CDR2 YYEEEE. With V trimmed by 3 bases and J by 0 bases, 5 bases remained unmatched. CDR3 sequence (DNA): TGTGCCAGCAGCTGGAGACAGGGGGCCTCAACTAATGAAAAACTGTTTTTT. Protein: CASSWRQGASTNEKLFF.

The gene calls are TRBV5-4 and TRBJ1-1; perhaps TRBD1 as D (5 bases). The CDR3 extends over 14 amino acids. The V gene's germline CDR1 is SGHNT and CDR2 YYREEE (reference sequence). Deletions cut 4 bases from V and 11 bases from J, with 21 bases between. In nucleotides, the CDR3 is TGTGCCAGCAGCCCGGGAGGGGAGATACTACCCGCTTTCTTT. Amino acid sequence: CASSPGGEILPAFF.

This clone was seen more than once but under ten times. The gene calls are TRBV18 and TRBJ1-2; D is unresolved. The CDR3 is made up of 12 amino acids. CDR1 is KGHSH, CDR2 LQKENI, per germline. Trimming removed 1 base from V and 8 bases from J, with 8 bases in between. CDR3 sequence: CASSPRAGGYTF. CDR3 coding DNA: TGTGCCAGCTCACCACGCGCGGGGGGCTACACCTTC.

V and J are TRBV19 and TRBJ2-3; maybe TRBD1 (5 bases). V was trimmed by 3 bases and J by 2 bases, leaving 6 bases between them. The germline V gene has CDR1 LNHDA and CDR2 SQIVND (reference sequence). The CDR3 contains 13 residues. Here the CDR3 DNA reads TGTGCCAGTAGTATGGGGCTCACAGATACGCAGTATTTT. Residues: CASSMGLTDTQYF.

V usage is TRBV9 and J usage is TRBJ2-1, with D possibly being TRBD2 (6 bases). The CDR3 is 15 amino acids. From germline, CDR1 is SGDLS and CDR2 YYNGEE. Deletions cut 4 bases from V and 6 bases from J, with 17 bases between. The CDR3 DNA follows: TGTGCCAGCAGCTTACTTTCCGGGACTTTCAATGAGCAGTTCTTC. This sequence encodes CASSLLSGTFNEQFF.

The chain has TRBV5-1 and TRBJ1-1; 8 bases align to TRBD1. There are 17 residues in the CDR3. V shed 4 bases and J 1 base; nucleotides not matched to a gene: 12. Germline V gene data show CDR1 as SGHRS and CDR2 as YFSETQ. The CDR3 region is CASSPRALDRANTEAFF. CDR3 nucleotides: TGCGCCAGCAGCCCCAGGGCCCTGGACAGGGCGAACACTGAAGCTTTCTTT.

The chain joins TRBV10-3 to TRBJ1-6, with D possibly matching TRBD1 (5 bases). The CDR3 is 14 residues long. CDR1 ENHRY and CDR2 SYGVKD come from the germline V gene. Trimming shortened V by 8 bases and J by 7 bases, and 15 bases separated the two germline ends. The CDR3 sequence is CAIGGTDRNSPLHF. CDR3 DNA sequence: TGTGCCATCGGAGGGACTGATAGAAATTCACCCCTCCACTTT.